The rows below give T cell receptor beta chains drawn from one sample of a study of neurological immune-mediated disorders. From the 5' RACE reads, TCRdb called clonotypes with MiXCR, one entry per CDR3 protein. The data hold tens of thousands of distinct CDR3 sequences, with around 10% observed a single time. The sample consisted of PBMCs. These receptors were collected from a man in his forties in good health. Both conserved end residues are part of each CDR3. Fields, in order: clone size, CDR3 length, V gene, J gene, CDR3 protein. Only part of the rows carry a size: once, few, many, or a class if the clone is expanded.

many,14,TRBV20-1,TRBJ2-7,CSARPGQGPHEQYF
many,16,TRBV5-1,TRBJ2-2,CASSLEPAGFTGELFF
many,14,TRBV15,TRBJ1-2,CATSRVGGIDGYTF
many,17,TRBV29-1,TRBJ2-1,CSVEVGDRGLPYNEQFF
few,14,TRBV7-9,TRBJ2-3,CASSHRLATDTQYF
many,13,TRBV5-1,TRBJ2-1,CASSLPARDEQFF
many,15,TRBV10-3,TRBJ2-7,CAIGKDRGASYEQYF
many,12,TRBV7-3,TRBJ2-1,CASSAPPDEQFF
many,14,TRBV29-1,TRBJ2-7,CSVRGERQSGEQYF
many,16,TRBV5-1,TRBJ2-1,CASSRGTSGSLDEQFF
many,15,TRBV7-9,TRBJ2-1,CASSKTSGGLNEQFF
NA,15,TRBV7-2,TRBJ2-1,CASSGGAVTYNEQFF
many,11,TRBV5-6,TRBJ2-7,CASSDAREQYF
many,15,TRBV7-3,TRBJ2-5,CASSLGGGQVETQYF
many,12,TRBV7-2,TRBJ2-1,CASSSTDRIEVF
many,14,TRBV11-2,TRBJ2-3,CASSSLGGGGTQYF
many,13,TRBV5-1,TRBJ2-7,CASSLGGTYEQYF
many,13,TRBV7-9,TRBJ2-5,CASSLEGQETQYF
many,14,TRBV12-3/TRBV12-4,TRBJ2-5,CASSWEGLRETQYF
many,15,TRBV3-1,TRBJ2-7,CASSLFGTSGAEQYF
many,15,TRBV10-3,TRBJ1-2,CAISLIGTGAYGYTF
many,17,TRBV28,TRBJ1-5,CASSLFSGQGQNQPQHF
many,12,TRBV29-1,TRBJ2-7,CSVRTGSYEQYF
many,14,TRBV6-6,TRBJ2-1,CASSRWTGYNEQFF
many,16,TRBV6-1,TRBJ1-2,CASSERTAPANYGYTF
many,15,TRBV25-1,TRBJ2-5,CASRDPGQGRETQYF
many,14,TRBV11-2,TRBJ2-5,CASSFMDIQETQYF
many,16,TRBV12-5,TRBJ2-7,CASGLVGAGAENEQYF
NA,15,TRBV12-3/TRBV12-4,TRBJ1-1,CASSPSGASNTEAFF
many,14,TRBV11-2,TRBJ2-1,CASGPTKGHNEQFF
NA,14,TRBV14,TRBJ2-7,CASSQDTVNYEQYF
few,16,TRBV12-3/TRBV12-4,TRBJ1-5,CANSSNTGSVNQPQHF
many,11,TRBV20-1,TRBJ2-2,CSAEDTGELFF
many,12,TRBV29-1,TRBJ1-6,CSVRDSNSPLHF
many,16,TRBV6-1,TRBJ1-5,CASREATGTVNQPQHF
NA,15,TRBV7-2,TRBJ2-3,CASSPHIAGAYTQYF
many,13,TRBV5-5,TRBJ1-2,CASSLRGSYGYTF
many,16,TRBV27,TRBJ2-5,CASSQRDRGPQETQYF
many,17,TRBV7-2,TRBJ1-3,CASSLGGQGIGGNTIYF
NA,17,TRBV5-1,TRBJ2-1,CASSTGTSGPGGNEQFF
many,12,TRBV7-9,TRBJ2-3,CASDKDTDTQYF
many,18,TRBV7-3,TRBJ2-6,CASSSGLGVNSGANVLTF
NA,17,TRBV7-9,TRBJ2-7,CASSLVRGSFFSYEQYF
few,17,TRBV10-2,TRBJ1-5,CASCDRFPRRTDQPQHF
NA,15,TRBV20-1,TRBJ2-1,CSTRDLAGRVNEQFF
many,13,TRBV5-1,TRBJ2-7,CASSLGAGDEQYF
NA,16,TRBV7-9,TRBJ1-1,CASSPRTGAQNTEAFF
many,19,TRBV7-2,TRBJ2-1,CASSSYSTLQGGRGNEQFF
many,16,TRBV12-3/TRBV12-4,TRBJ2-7,CASSFRSGRRGYEQYF
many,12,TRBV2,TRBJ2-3,CASKTLTDTQYF